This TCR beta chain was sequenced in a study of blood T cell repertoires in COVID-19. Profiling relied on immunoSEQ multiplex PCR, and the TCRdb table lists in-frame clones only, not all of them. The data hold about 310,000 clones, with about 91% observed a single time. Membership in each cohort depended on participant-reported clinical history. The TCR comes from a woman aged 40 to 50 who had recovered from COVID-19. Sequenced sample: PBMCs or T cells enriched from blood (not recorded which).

The CDR3 here is CASSQIYNEQFF. CDR3 nucleotide sequence: TGCGCCAGCAGCCAAATATACAATGAGCAGTTCTTC. The genes are TRBV4-1 and TRBJ2-1; D gene uncertain. Germline values: CDR1 MGHRA, CDR2 YSYEKL. V was trimmed by 2 bases and J by 4 bases, leaving 3 bases between them. The CDR3 covers 12 residues.